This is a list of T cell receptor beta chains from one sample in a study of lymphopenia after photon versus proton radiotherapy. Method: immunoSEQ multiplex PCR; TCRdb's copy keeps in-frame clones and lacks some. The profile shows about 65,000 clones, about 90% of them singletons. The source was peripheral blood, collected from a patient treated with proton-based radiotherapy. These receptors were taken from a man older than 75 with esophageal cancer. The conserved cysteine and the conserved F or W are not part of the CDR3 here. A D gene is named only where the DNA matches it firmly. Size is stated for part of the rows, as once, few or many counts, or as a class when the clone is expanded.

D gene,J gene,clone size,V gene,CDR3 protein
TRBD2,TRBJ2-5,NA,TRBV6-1,ASSDFKSVAGTRQETQY
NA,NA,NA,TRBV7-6,ASSLRTPPYEQY
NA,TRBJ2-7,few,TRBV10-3,AIRPLGTAQEQY
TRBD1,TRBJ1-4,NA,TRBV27,ASSLHGRDRRYEKLF
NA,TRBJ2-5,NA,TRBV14,ASSQVRGGRETQY
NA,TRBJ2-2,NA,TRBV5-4,ASSFDTGELF
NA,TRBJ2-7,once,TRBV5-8,ASSLRGYEQY
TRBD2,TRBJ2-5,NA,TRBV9,ASSVGGSGGSQETQY
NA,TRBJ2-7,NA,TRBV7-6,ASSPDQVSEQY
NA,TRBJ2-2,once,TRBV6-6,ATGPATGELF
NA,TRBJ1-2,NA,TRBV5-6,ASSLDRARGYT
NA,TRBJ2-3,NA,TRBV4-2,ASSQEEKGTSTDTQY
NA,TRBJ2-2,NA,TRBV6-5,ASSYNRDFVSELF
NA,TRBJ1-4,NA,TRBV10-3,AIGPSLNEKLF
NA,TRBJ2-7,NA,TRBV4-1,ASSHPPDPGGGYEQY
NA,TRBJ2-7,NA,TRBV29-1,SVVGGGNEQY
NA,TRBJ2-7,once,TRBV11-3,ASSSSGLNEGEQY
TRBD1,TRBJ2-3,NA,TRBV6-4,ASTVPGQGTDTQY
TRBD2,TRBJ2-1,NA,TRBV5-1,ASSGGTTAEQF
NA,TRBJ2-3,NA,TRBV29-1,SVEDRPRTDTQY
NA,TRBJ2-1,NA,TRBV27,ASSSDLYRGEQF
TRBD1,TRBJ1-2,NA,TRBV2,ASSEMIQGGLGYT
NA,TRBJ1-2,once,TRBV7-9,ASSILTGRVPGYT
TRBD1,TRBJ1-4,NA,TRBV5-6,ASSSDRGLVNEKLF
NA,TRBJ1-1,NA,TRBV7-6,ASSLVGGGEAF
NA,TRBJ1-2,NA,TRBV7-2,ASSARFAVGYGYT